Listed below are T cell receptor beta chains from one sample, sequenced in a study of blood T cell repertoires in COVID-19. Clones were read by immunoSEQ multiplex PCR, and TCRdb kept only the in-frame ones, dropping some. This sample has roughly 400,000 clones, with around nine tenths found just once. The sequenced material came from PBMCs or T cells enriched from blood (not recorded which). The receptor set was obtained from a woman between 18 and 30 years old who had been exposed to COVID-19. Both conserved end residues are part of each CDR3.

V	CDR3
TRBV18	CASSPHPGVGYEQYF
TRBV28	CASRWGLDEKLFF
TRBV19	CASSRVAGLSGANVLTF
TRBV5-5	CASSFAGWGDEKLFF
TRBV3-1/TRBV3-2	CASSQSGGSYEQYF
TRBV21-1	CASSKRGTGLQETQYF
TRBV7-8	CASSLAPMGLSGNTIYF
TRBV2	CASTSVGYGAYGGVEKLFF
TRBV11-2	CASSLGEYQETQYF
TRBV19	CASRLVGEPNYGYTF
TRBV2	CASSESGAGGELFF